The 27 T cell receptor beta chains below come from one sample, sequenced in a study of T cells after yellow fever vaccination. A single record per CDR3 protein comes from TCRdb applying MiXCR to the 5' RACE reads. The repertoire holds 500,000 to 550,000 distinct CDR3 sequences, with just over 20% as singletons. Sequencing used PBMCs, obtained less than 25 days after the first yellow fever vaccination. These receptors were collected from a man younger than 30 who received the YFV17D yellow fever vaccine.

This clonotype occurred a few times. The J gene is TRBJ2-1, the V gene TRBV29-1; D unresolved. In germline, CDR1 is SQVTM, CDR2 ANQGSEA. Trimming shortened V by 3 bases and J by 2 bases, and 11 bases separated the two germline ends. This CDR3 spans 14 amino acids. CDR3 nucleotides: TGCAGCGTTGACAGATCACAGACCTACAATGAGCAGTTCTTC. It specifies CSVDRSQTYNEQFF.

This clonotype was detected a few times. The CDR3 coding sequence is TGTGCCAGCAGTGTCCTGACCGGGACCCGAGACAATGAGCAGTTCTTC. It is translated as CASSVLTGTRDNEQFF. The chain has TRBV6-1 and TRBJ2-1, with D perhaps matching TRBD1 or TRBD2 (5 bases each). V was cut by 4 bases and J by 5 bases, with 18 bases left in between. Germline V gene sequence: CDR1 MNHNS, CDR2 SASEGT. The CDR3 totals 16 residues.

This clonotype appeared a few times. V gene TRBV20-1 combines with J gene TRBJ2-3; tentatively, D is TRBD1 or TRBD2 (5 bases each). CDR1 and CDR2 (germline): DFQATT, SNEGSKA (reference sequence). CDR3 size: 12 residues. The CDR3: CSPGRSPDTQYF. DNA for the CDR3: TGCAGCCCGGGGCGCTCGCCAGATACGCAGTATTTT.

This chain uses TRBV6-1 with TRBJ1-1; D is unresolved. The CDR3 spans 13 residues. The V end was cut by 6 bases, the J end by 2 bases, with 10 bases between. The germline gives CDR1 MNHNS, CDR2 SASEGT. The CDR3 DNA follows: TGTGCCAGCAGCGAACCAGGAAACACTGAAGCTTTCTTT. Encoded protein: CASSEPGNTEAFF.

This clonotype has only a few counts. The chain links TRBV4-3 to TRBJ1-2; TRBD1 matches 7 bases. J gave up 5 bases and V 4 bases, and 7 bases lay outside the gene matches. Germline CDR1 reads LGHNA; CDR2 reads YSLEER. This CDR3 is built from 14 residues. CDR3 amino acids: CASSPRGGMYGYTF. The CDR3 DNA sequence: TGCGCCAGCAGCCCCAGGGGGGGTATGTATGGCTACACCTTC.

The rearrangement joins TRBV5-6 to TRBJ2-7; D is tentatively TRBD1 or TRBD2 (5 bases each). The CDR3 is 13 residues long. V gave up 5 bases and J gave up 9 bases, with 18 bases separating them. CDR1 and CDR2 (germline): SGHDT, YYEEEE. CDR3 sequence: CASRRRGASVQYV. The CDR3 region has the DNA TGTGCCAGCAGGCGAAGAGGGGCTAGTGTGCAGTACGTC.

The chain recombines TRBV7-8 with TRBJ2-2; either TRBD1 or TRBD2 may fit D (7 bases each). V was shortened by 5 bases and J by 4 bases, with 17 bases between the two germline ends. This CDR3 has 16 amino acids. Germline V gene lookup returns CDR1 SGHVS and CDR2 FQNEAQ. CDR3 DNA: TGTGCCAGCAGCCCAGGGGGGGGACCGACCACCGGGGAGCTGTTTTTT. It encodes CASSPGGGPTTGELFF. Complete variable domain (other parts from reference TRBV7-8 and TRBJ2-2): GAGVSQSPRYKVAKRGQDVALRCDPISGHVSLFWYQQALGQGPEFLTYFQNEAQLDKSGLPSDRFFAERPEGSVSTLKIQRTQQEDSAVYLCASSPGGGPTTGELFFGEGSRLTVL.

The V gene is TRBV9, the J gene TRBJ2-6; the D gene is possibly TRBD1 (6 bases). CDR1 SGDLS and CDR2 YYNGEE come from the germline V gene. Trimming pared 0 bases from V and 2 bases from J, leaving 15 bases between. The length of the CDR3 is 18 residues. CDR3 loop: CASSVANRVRAGANVLTF. CDR3 coding DNA: TGTGCCAGCAGCGTAGCTAACAGGGTACGTGCTGGGGCCAACGTCCTGACTTTC.

The V gene is TRBV10-3, the J gene TRBJ2-7, with D tentatively TRBD1 or TRBD2 (5 bases each). The V end was cut by 6 bases, the J end by 5 bases, with 20 bases between. This CDR3 region has 15 residues. Germline V gives CDR1 ENHRY, CDR2 SYGVKD. The CDR3 is CAISALGTASNEQYV. As DNA, the CDR3 is TGTGCCATCAGCGCCCTCGGGACGGCGTCAAACGAGCAGTACGTC.

This clonotype has more than one count but fewer than ten. The chain joins TRBV4-1 to TRBJ2-1, with D possibly matching TRBD1 (6 bases). CDR1 and CDR2 from the germline V gene are MGHRA and YSYEKL. The V end was cut by 1 base, the J end by 8 bases, with 30 bases between. This CDR3 has 20 amino acids. CDR3 loop: CASSQVVRGSSVSRVDEQFF. The CDR3 nucleotides read TGCGCCAGCAGCCAAGTAGTCAGGGGTTCCTCGGTGTCTCGCGTTGATGAGCAGTTCTTC.

The genes are TRBV5-1 and TRBJ2-1; 8 bases fit TRBD1. Germline V CDR1 and CDR2: SGHRS, YFSETQ. The CDR3 runs 17 residues. The junction had 13 bases not matched to a gene; V was cut back by 4 bases and J by 4 bases. DNA of the CDR3: TGCGCCAGCAGCCCGTCGACGGCGGGGACAGGATACAATGAGCAGTTCTTC. This gives the protein CASSPSTAGTGYNEQFF.

V is TRBV5-1 and J is TRBJ2-2, with D possibly matching TRBD1 (6 bases). CDR3 size: 16 residues. The V gene's germline CDR1 is SGHRS and CDR2 YFSETQ. Between the trimmed V and J ends, which lost 4 bases and 3 bases, there was a span of 16 bases. Written as DNA, the CDR3 is TGCGCCAGCAGCACCCCCAGGGGTTCCGACACCGGGGAGCTGTTTTTT. Its translation is CASSTPRGSDTGELFF.

The chain combines TRBV18 with TRBJ2-7; D unclear. CDR1 KGHSH and CDR2 LQKENI come from the germline V gene. The CDR3 runs to 13 residues. The V end lost 2 bases, the J end lost 3 bases, and 8 bases lay between the germline ends. The CDR3 DNA sequence: TGTGCCAGCTCACCAAGTCAGTTCTACGAGCAGTACGTC. Its protein is CASSPSQFYEQYV.

Regarding this clonotype: This may be a read error, as it is one base from a much larger clone. The chain carries TRBV5-1 and TRBJ2-2; possible D gene TRBD2, 6 bases. The CDR3 consists of 13 residues. Germline V gene lookup returns CDR1 SGHRS and CDR2 YFSETQ. For the CDR3, the DNA is TGCGCCAGCAGCTTGAGGGAGGCCGGGGAGCTGCTTTTT. This sequence encodes CASSLREAGELLF.

In its sample, this clonotype was seen a few times. The chain has TRBV27 and TRBJ2-5, with D perhaps matching TRBD1 (5 bases). This CDR3 is 14 amino acids long. Trimming took off 7 bases at V and 7 bases at J, with 19 bases between the two ends. CDR1 and CDR2 from the germline V gene are MNHEY and SMNVEV (reference sequence). The CDR3 region has the DNA TGTGCCAGCACTACTTCAGGGCCCTGGGGGACCCAGTACTTC. Amino acid sequence: CASTTSGPWGTQYF.

Only a few counts were recorded for this clonotype. The chain recombines TRBV7-2 with TRBJ1-3, with TRBD1 identical over 8 bases. V dropped 3 bases and J dropped 2; count of bases not matched to a gene: 3. CDR1 and CDR2 from the germline V gene are SGHTA and FQGNSA. The CDR3 has 15 residues. In DNA form, the CDR3 reads TGTGCCAGCAGCTTCACAGGGGGTACTGGAAACACCATATATTTT. Translation gives CASSFTGGTGNTIYF.

This clonotype was observed a handful of times. The chain links TRBV20-1 to TRBJ1-1; D ambiguous. The CDR3 length is 13 residues. The germline V and J ends were trimmed by 0 bases and 4 bases, with 9 bases remaining between them. In germline, CDR1 is DFQATT, CDR2 SNEGSKA (reference sequence). The CDR3 DNA reads TGCAGTGCTAGAGATCGACGGGGCACTGAAGCTTTCTTT. It yields the protein CSARDRRGTEAFF.

In this sample, this clonotype turned up many times. CDR3 sequence reads: CASSLGSYGYTF. The CDR3 bases are TGTGCCAGCAGCTTGGGCAGCTATGGCTACACCTTC. The chain joins TRBV12-3 or TRBV12-4 to TRBJ1-2; D unclear. The V end was cut by 6 bases, the J end by 4 bases, with 9 bases between. The CDR3 consists of 12 residues.

This clonotype was seen only a few times. The V and J genes are TRBV7-6 and TRBJ2-7; D might be TRBD1 or TRBD2, each matching 6 bases. The V and J ends lost 2 bases and 3 bases respectively, with 17 bases between them. Germline V gives CDR1 SGHVS, CDR2 FNYEAQ. This CDR3 spans 16 amino acids. CDR3 sequence reads: CASSLIPGAGDYEQYF. The CDR3, as DNA: TGTGCCAGCAGCTTAATCCCGGGGGCGGGCGACTACGAGCAGTACTTC.

In its sample, this clonotype was seen a few times. The chain links TRBV7-9 to TRBJ1-1; D is possibly TRBD1 (6 bases). From germline, CDR1 is SEHNR and CDR2 FQNEAQ (reference sequence). V was trimmed by 0 bases and J by 5 bases, leaving 16 bases between them. This CDR3 is built from 16 residues. For the CDR3, the DNA is TGTGCCAGCAGCTTAGCCGCCGGGGGGGCCCAAACTGAAGCTTTCTTT. Translation gives CASSLAAGGAQTEAFF.

This clonotype was observed a handful of times. The chain combines TRBV7-9 with TRBJ1-4; D is undetermined. In germline, CDR1 is SEHNR, CDR2 FQNEAQ (reference sequence). V lost 4 bases, J lost 0 bases, and 3 bases lay in between. CDR3 size: 13 residues. In DNA form, the CDR3 reads TGTGCCAGCAGCTCCACAACTAATGAAAAACTGTTTTTT. It specifies CASSSTTNEKLFF. The whole variable domain, filled in from reference TRBV7-9 and TRBJ1-4, reads DTGVSQNPRHKITKRGQNVTFRCDPISEHNRLYWYRQTLGQGPEFLTYFQNEAQLEKSRLLSDRFSAERPKGSFSTLEIQRTEQGDSAMYLCASSSTTNEKLFFGSGTQLSVL.

The sample holds a few counts of this clonotype. The chain joins TRBV15 to TRBJ1-4; maybe TRBD1 (6 bases). Germline lookup yields CDR1 LNHNV and CDR2 YYDKDF (reference sequence). Trimming left V 3 bases short and J 4 bases short, with 12 bases between. This CDR3 region has 15 residues. Here the CDR3 DNA reads TGTGCCACCAGCAGGCAGGGGAATCTTAATGAAAAACTGTTTTTT. Residues: CATSRQGNLNEKLFF.

This chain connects TRBV5-1 to TRBJ1-1; perhaps TRBD1 as D (5 bases). The germline V and J ends were trimmed by 4 bases and 0 bases, with 10 bases remaining between them. Germline V gene lookup returns CDR1 SGHRS and CDR2 YFSETQ. The CDR3 loop spans 14 amino acids. The CDR3 region is CASSIQGLNTEAFF. The CDR3 nucleotides read TGCGCCAGCAGCATCCAGGGTTTGAACACTGAAGCTTTCTTT.

At least ten counts were recorded for this clonotype. The rearrangement joins TRBV18 to TRBJ1-1; D remains ambiguous. CDR3 length equals 13 residues. Germline CDR1 and CDR2: KGHSH and LQKENI. V lost 2 bases, J lost 1 base, and 5 bases lay in between. CDR3 in amino acids: CASSPEGNTEAFF. The CDR3 DNA reads TGTGCCAGCTCACCAGAGGGGAACACTGAAGCTTTCTTT.

The chain is built from TRBV7-2 and TRBJ2-7; TRBD2 matches 9 bases. The CDR3 has 14 residues. Germline V gives CDR1 SGHTA, CDR2 FQGNSA. Trimming removed 1 base from V and 6 bases from J; junction bases left unmatched: 4. The CDR3 DNA follows: TGTGCCAGCAGCTTAGGCGGGGGGGGGTCCGAGCAGTACTTC. It encodes CASSLGGGGSEQYF.

The chain has TRBV6-1 and TRBJ2-3; D assignment may be TRBD1 or TRBD2 (5 bases each). Between the trimmed V and J ends, which lost 5 bases and 9 bases, there was a span of 18 bases. The CDR3 runs to 14 residues. CDR1 is MNHNS, CDR2 SASEGT, per germline. CDR3 loop: CASSLTGTGRTQYF. DNA of the CDR3: TGTGCCAGCAGTCTCACCGGGACGGGTCGGACGCAGTATTTT.

This chain links TRBV7-6 with TRBJ2-2, with 12 bases identical to TRBD2. This CDR3 has 14 residues. Germline CDR1 and CDR2: SGHVS and FNYEAQ. V shed 7 bases and J 5 bases; nucleotides not matched to a gene: 2. Here the CDR3 reads CASTSGGETGELFF. In nucleotides, the CDR3 is TGTGCCAGCACTAGCGGGGGGGAAACCGGGGAGCTGTTTTTT.